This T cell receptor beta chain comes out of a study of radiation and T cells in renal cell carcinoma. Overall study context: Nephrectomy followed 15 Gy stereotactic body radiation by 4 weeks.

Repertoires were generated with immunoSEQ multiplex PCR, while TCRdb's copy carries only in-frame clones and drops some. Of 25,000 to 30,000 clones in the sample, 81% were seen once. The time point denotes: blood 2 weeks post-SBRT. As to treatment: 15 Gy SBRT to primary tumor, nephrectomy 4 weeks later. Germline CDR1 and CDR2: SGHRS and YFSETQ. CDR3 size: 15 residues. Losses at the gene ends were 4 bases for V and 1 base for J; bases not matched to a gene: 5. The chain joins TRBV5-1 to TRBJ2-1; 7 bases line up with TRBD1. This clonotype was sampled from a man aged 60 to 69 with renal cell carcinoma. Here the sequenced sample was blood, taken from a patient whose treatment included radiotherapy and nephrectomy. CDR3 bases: TGCGCCAGCAGCCCCAGACAGGGTTCCTACAATGAGCAGTTCTTC. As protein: CASSPRQGSYNEQFF.